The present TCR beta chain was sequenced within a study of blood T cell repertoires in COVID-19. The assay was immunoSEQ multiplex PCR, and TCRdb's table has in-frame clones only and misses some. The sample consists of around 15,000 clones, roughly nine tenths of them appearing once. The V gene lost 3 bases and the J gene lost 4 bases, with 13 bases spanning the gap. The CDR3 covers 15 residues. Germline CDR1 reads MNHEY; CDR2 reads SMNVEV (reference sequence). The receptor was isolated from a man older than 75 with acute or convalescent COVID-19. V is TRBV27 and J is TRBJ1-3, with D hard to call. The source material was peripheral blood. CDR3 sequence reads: CASSFRGESGNTIYF. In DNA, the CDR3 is TGTGCCAGCAGTTTTCGCGGGGAGTCAGGAAACACCATATATTTT.